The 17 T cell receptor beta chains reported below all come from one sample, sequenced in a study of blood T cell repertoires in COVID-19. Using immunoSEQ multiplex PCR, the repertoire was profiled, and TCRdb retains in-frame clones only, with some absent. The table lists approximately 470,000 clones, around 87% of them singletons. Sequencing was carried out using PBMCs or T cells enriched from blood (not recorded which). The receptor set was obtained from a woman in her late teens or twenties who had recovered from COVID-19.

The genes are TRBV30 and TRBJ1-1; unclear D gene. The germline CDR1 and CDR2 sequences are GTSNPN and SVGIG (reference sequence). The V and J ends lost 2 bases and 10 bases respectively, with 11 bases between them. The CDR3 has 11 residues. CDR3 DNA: TGTGCCTGGAGTTCGGATGGAGGAGCTTTCTTT. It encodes CAWSSDGGAFF.

As DNA, the CDR3 is TGTGCCAGCAGCGGTGGACTAGCGGAGACCAGCTACGAGCAGTACTTC. Translating it yields CASSGGLAETSYEQYF. The gene calls are TRBV9 and TRBJ2-7; 10 bases align to TRBD2. The trim removed 3 bases at V and 3 bases at J, leaving 9 bases unmatched. CDR3 length: 16 amino acids. Germline assignment: CDR1 SGDLS and CDR2 YYNGEE.

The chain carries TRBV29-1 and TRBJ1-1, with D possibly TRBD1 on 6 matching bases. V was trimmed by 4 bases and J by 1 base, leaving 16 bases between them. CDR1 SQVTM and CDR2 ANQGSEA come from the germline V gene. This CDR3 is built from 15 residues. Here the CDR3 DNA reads TGCAGCGTTGTAAACAGGGTGCGGAAGAACACTGAAGCTTTCTTT. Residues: CSVVNRVRKNTEAFF.

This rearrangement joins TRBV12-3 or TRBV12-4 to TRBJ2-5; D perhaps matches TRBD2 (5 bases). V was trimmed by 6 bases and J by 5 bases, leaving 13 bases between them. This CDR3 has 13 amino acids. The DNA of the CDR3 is TGTGCCAGCAGGAGAGGGTTTTGGGAGACCCAGTACTTC. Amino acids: CASRRGFWETQYF.

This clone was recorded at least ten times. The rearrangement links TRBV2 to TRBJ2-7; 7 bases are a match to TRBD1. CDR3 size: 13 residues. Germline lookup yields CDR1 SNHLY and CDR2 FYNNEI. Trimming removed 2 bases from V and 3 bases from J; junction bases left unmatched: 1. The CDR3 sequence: CASSESGGYEQYF. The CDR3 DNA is TGTGCCAGCAGTGAATCAGGGGGCTACGAGCAGTACTTC.

The chain's CDR3 is CASRPSGTGKNSPLHF. CDR3 nucleotide sequence: TGTGCCAGCAGACCATCCGGGACAGGAAAAAATTCACCCCTCCACTTT. This rearrangement joins TRBV27 to TRBJ1-6; TRBD1 agrees at 8 bases. The trim removed 6 bases at V and 7 bases at J, leaving 11 bases unmatched. Germline-derived CDR1 and CDR2 are MNHEY and SMNVEV (reference sequence). This CDR3 region has 16 residues.

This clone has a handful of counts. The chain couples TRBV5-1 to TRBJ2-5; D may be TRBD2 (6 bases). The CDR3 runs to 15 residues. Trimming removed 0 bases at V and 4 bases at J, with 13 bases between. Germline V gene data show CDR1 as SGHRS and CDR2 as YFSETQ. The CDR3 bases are TGCGCCAGCAGCTTGGCCCTCGGCGGGGCAGAGACCCAGTACTTC. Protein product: CASSLALGGAETQYF.

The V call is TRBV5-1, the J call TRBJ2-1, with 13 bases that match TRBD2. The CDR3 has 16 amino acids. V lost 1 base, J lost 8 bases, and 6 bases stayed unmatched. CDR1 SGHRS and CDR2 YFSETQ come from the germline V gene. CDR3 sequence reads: CASSLTSGGAGDEQFF. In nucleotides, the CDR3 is TGCGCCAGCAGCTTGACTAGCGGGGGGGCTGGCGATGAGCAGTTCTTC.

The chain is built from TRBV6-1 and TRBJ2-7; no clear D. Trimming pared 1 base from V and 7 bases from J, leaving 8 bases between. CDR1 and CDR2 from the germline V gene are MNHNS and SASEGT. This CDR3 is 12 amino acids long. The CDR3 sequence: CASSEDTPEQYF. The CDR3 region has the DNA TGTGCCAGCAGTGAAGATACACCTGAGCAGTACTTC.

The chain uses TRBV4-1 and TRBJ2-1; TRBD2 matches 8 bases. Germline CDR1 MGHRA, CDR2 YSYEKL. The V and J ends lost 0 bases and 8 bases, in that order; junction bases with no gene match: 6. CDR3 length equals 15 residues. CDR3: CASSQESRGGDEQFF. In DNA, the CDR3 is TGCGCCAGCAGCCAAGAGAGCCGGGGGGGCGATGAGCAGTTCTTC.

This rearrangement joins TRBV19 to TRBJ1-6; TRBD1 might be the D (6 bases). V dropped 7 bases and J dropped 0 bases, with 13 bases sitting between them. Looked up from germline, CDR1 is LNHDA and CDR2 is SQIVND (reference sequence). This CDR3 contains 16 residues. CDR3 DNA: TGTGCCAGTACCAGAGACAGGAGCTCCTATAATTCACCCCTCCACTTT. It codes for CASTRDRSSYNSPLHF.

CDR3 in amino acids: CASSLIQTGVNTEAFF. The CDR3, as DNA: TGCGCCAGCAGCTTGATTCAGACAGGGGTGAACACTGAAGCTTTCTTT. The chain uses TRBV5-1 and TRBJ1-1; TRBD1 agrees at 8 bases. CDR3 length: 16 residues. Trimming removed 1 base from V and 0 bases from J; junction bases left unmatched: 5. Germline CDR1 SGHRS, CDR2 YFSETQ.

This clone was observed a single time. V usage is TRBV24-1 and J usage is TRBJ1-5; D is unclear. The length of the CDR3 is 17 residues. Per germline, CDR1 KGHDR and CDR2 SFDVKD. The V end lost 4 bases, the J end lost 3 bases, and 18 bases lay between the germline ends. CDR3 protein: CATSDPLRGWDNQPQHF. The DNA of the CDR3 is TGTGCCACCAGTGACCCCCTACGGGGATGGGACAATCAGCCCCAGCATTTT.

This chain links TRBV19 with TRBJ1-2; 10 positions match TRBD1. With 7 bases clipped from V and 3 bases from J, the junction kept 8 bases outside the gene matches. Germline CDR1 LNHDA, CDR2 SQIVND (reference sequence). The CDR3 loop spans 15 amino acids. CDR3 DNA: TGTGCCAGTACCTGGAGGACAGGGGGAGACTATGGCTACACCTTC. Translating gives CASTWRTGGDYGYTF.

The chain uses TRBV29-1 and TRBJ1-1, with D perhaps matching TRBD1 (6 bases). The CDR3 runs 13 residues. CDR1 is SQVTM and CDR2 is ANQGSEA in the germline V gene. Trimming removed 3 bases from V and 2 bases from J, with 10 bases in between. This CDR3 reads CSVDNRVNTEAFF. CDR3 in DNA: TGCAGCGTTGATAACAGGGTCAACACTGAAGCTTTCTTT.

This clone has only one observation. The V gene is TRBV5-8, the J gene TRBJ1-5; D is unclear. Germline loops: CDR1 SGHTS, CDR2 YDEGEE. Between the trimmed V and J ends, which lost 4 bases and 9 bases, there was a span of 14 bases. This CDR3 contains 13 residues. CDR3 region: CASSLRGTGPQHF. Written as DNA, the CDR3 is TGTGCCAGCAGCCTGCGGGGTACCGGGCCCCAGCATTTT.

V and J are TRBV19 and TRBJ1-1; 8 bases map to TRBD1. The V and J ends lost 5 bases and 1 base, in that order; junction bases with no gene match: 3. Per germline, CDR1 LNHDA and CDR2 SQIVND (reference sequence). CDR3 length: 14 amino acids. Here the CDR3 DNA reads TGTGCCAGTAGTCCAGACAGGGGGAACACTGAAGCTTTCTTT. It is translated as CASSPDRGNTEAFF.